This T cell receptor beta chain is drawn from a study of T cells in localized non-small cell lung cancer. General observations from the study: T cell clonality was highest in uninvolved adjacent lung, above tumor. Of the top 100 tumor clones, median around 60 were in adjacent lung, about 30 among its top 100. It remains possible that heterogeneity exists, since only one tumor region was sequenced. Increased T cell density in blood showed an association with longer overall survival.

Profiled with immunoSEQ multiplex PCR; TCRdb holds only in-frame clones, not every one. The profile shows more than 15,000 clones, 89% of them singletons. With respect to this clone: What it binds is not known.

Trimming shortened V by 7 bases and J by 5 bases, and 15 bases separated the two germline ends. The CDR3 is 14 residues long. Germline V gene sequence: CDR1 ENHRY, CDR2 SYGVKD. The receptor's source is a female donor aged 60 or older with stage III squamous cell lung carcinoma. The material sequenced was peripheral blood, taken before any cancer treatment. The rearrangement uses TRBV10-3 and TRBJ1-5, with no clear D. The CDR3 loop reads CAINMGGRYQPQHF. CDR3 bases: TGTGCCATCAACATGGGAGGGAGATATCAGCCCCAGCATTTT.